The rows below give T cell receptor beta chains drawn from one sample of a study of identical twins. TCRdb used MiXCR to reprocess the 5' RACE reads, holding one entry per CDR3 protein. The sample lists roughly 750,000 distinct CDR3 sequences, around 21% seen once, with roughly 4% in the top ten. These data were also filed under a second study, of T cells expressing NK-cell markers.

The specimen sequenced was PBMCs. These TCRs come from a young woman in good health. Each CDR3 is given with its conserved first and last residue. Each record gives: V gene, J gene, D gene, clone size, CDR3 DNA, CDR3 protein. D genes are given only for firm matches. The size entry is marked missing in some rows and otherwise reads once, few, many or a size class.

TRBV29-1	TRBJ2-7	-	-	TGCAGCGTCCGGGACATTTCCGAGCAGTACTTC	CSVRDISEQYF
TRBV19	TRBJ1-5	-	-	TGTGCCAGTAGTCTACAGGGTTATCAGCCCCAGCATTTT	CASSLQGYQPQHF
TRBV12-3/TRBV12-4	TRBJ2-7	-	few	TGTGCCAGCAGCCCCAGACCCCAATGGGGCGAGCAGTACTTC	CASSPRPQWGEQYF
TRBV20-1	TRBJ2-3	TRBD2	many	TGCAGTGCTGGGATTAGCGGGGGGATGTACACAGATACGCAGTATTTT	CSAGISGGMYTDTQYF
TRBV19	TRBJ1-2	TRBD1	once	TGTGCCAGTAGTATGGACAGGTACTATGGCTACACCTTC	CASSMDRYYGYTF
TRBV20-1	TRBJ2-2	-	-	TGCAGTGCCATTATGACAGGCACCGGGGAGCTGTTTTTT	CSAIMTGTGELFF
TRBV10-3	TRBJ2-1	TRBD2	-	TGTGCCATCAGGGGCTTGTCCAGCGGGAGGGCCCAGAACAATGAGCAGTTCTTC	CAIRGLSSGRAQNNEQFF
TRBV6-1	TRBJ2-1	-	-	TGTGCCAGCAAGGCGTCGTCAGGGGAGGGTGAGTTCTTC	CASKASSGEGEFF
TRBV11-2	TRBJ1-3	TRBD1	few	TGTGCCAGCAGCTTCGACAGGGACGTAAACACCATATATTTT	CASSFDRDVNTIYF
TRBV5-6	TRBJ2-5	-	-	TGTGCCAGCAGCCACCCAACGGTGGGGGAGACCCAGTACTTC	CASSHPTVGETQYF
TRBV6-1	TRBJ2-5	-	few	TGTGCCAGCAGTCCTACCTCCAAAGAGACCCAGTACTTC	CASSPTSKETQYF
TRBV6-6	TRBJ2-1	-	-	TGTGCCACCGAGGGGGGGGATGAGCAGTTCTTC	CATEGGDEQFF
TRBV6-2/TRBV6-3	TRBJ1-5	-	-	TGTGCCAGCAAGGGGCCCGGGCAGCCCCAGCATTTT	CASKGPGQPQHF
TRBV7-9	TRBJ2-5	-	few	TGTGCCAGCAGCTTAGCGGCTAGCCGAGAGACCCAGTACTTC	CASSLAASRETQYF
TRBV27	TRBJ1-2	-	-	TGTGCCAGCAGTTTATATACCGGGGGTTATGGCTACACCTTC	CASSLYTGGYGYTF
TRBV6-5	TRBJ2-1	-	few	TGTGCCAGCAGTTCCGGTCTAAGCTCCTACAATGAGCAGTTCTTC	CASSSGLSSYNEQFF
TRBV7-8	TRBJ2-7	-	few	TGTGCCAGCAGCCAGCGCTTCGAGCAGTACTTC	CASSQRFEQYF
TRBV2	TRBJ1-1	-	-	TGTGCCAGCGGCAGTGGAGGAATGGTTGAAGCTTTCTTT	CASGSGGMVEAFF
TRBV20-1	TRBJ1-1	-	-	TGCAGTGCAGAAGGCCCCACCTCGGACACTGAAGCTTTCTTT	CSAEGPTSDTEAFF
TRBV5-1	TRBJ2-1	TRBD2	-	TGCGCCAGCAGCTTGGCCCCCCTAGCGGGGGTAATTTACAATGAGCAGTTCTTC	CASSLAPLAGVIYNEQFF
TRBV6-5	TRBJ2-1	-	few	TGTGCCAGCAGTTACTCGGGGCTTAGCTCCTACAATGAGCAGTTCTTC	CASSYSGLSSYNEQFF
TRBV6-1	TRBJ2-7	-	-	TGTGCCAGCAGCAGGGACGGACGACCCTCCTACGAGCAGTACTTC	CASSRDGRPSYEQYF
TRBV21-1	TRBJ2-7	-	few	TGTGCCAGCAGCTCTACGGGGGACTTTAGATACGAGCAGTACTTC	CASSSTGDFRYEQYF
TRBV6-1	TRBJ2-3	TRBD2	few	TGTGCCAGCAGCCAACACACTAGCGGGAGAAGAGATACGCAGTATTTT	CASSQHTSGRRDTQYF
TRBV12-3/TRBV12-4	TRBJ1-2	-	many	TGTGCCAGCAGCCAGGGTGCCTATGGCTACACCTTC	CASSQGAYGYTF
TRBV2	TRBJ2-7	TRBD2	-	TGTGCCAGCGGGACTAGCGGGAGCCACGAGCAGTACTTC	CASGTSGSHEQYF
TRBV20-1	TRBJ2-2	-	many	TGCAGTGCTACTTCTAGGGGGGCCGGGGAGCTGTTTTTT	CSATSRGAGELFF